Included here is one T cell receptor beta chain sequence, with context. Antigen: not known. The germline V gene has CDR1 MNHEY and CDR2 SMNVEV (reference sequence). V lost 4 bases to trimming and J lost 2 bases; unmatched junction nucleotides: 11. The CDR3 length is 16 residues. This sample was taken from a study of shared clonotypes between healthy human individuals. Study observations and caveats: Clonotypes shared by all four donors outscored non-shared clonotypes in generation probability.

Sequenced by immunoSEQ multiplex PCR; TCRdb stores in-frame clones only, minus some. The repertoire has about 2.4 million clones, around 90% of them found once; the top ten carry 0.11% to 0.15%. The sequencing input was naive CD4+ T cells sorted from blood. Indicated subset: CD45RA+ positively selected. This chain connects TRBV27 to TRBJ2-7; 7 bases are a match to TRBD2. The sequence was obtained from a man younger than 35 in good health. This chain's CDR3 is CASSSLGGKGTYEQYF. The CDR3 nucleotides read TGTGCCAGCAGTTCCCTGGGGGGGAAAGGGACCTACGAGCAGTACTTC.